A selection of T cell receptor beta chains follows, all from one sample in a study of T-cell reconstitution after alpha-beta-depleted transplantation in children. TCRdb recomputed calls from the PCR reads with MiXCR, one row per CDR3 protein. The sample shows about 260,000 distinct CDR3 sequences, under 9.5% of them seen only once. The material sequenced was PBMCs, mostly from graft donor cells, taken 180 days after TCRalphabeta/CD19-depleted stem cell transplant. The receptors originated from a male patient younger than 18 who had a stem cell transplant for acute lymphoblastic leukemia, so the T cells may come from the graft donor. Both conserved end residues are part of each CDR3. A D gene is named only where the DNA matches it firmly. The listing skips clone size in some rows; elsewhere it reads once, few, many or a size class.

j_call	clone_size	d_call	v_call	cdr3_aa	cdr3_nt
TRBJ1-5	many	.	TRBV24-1	CATSDLPNQPQHF	TGTGCCACCAGTGATTTGCCAAATCAGCCCCAGCATTTT
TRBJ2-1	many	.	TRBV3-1	CASSHDRAPGYNEQFF	TGTGCCAGCAGCCACGACCGGGCACCCGGCTACAATGAGCAGTTCTTC
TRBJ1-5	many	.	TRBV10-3	CAISESEGGTQPQHF	TGTGCCATCAGTGAGTCGGAGGGGGGGACCCAGCCCCAGCATTTT
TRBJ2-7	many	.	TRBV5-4	CASSLGSNYEQYF	TGTGCCAGCAGCTTGGGGAGCAACTACGAGCAGTACTTC
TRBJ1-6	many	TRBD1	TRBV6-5	CASSRGQQNSPLHF	TGTGCCAGCAGCCGGGGACAGCAGAATTCACCCCTCCACTTT
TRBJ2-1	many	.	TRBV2	CATGTHNEQFF	TGTGCCACTGGGACACACAATGAGCAGTTCTTC
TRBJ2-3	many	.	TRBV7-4	CASSLRSVGDTQYF	TGTGCCAGCAGCTTACGGTCGGTCGGGGATACGCAGTATTTT
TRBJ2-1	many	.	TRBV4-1	CASSQVGGEQFF	TGCGCCAGCAGCCAAGTAGGCGGTGAGCAGTTCTTC
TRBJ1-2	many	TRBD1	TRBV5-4	CASTSGDRKRDGYTF	TGTGCCAGCACCTCGGGGGACAGGAAACGGGATGGCTACACCTTC
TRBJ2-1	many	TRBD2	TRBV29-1	CSVGISGGYNEQFF	TGCAGCGTTGGAATTAGCGGGGGGTACAATGAGCAGTTCTTC
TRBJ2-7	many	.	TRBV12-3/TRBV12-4	CASSAGDRRTLHEQYF	TGTGCCAGCAGTGCGGGGGACAGGAGGACCCTCCACGAGCAGTACTTC
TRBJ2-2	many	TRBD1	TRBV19	CASSPITGGNTGELFF	TGTGCCAGTAGCCCGATCACAGGGGGGAACACCGGGGAGCTGTTTTTT
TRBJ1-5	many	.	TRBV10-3	CAITGDINQPQHF	TGTGCCATCACGGGGGACATTAATCAGCCCCAGCATTTT
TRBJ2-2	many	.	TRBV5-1	CASSLWASGNTGELFF	TGCGCCAGCAGCTTGTGGGCCTCGGGGAACACCGGGGAGCTGTTTTTT
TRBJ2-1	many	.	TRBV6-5	CASSLQLVLSSYNEQFF	TGTGCCAGCAGTCTACAGCTAGTGCTGAGCTCCTACAATGAGCAGTTCTTC
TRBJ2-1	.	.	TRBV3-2	CAFSQGLAGARSSYNEQFF	TGTGCCTTCAGTCAAGGACTAGCGGGAGCCCGTAGCTCCTACAATGAGCAGTTCTTC
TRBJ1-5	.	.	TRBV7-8	CASNRRGGVQPQHF	TGTGCCAGCAATCGACGGGGGGGGGTCCAGCCCCAGCATTTT
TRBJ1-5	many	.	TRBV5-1	CASSLTGRPQHF	TGCGCCAGCAGCTTGACGGGACGGCCCCAGCATTTT
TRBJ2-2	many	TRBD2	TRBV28	CASSFAGGRTGELFF	TGTGCCAGCAGTTTTGCGGGAGGACGCACCGGGGAGCTGTTTTTT
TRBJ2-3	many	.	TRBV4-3	CASSQSWTYSSTDTQYF	TGCGCCAGCAGCCAATCGTGGACTTACTCTAGCACAGATACGCAGTATTTT
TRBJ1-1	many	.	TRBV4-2	CASSQELFHTEAFF	TGTGCCAGCAGCCAAGAGCTATTTCACACTGAAGCTTTCTTT
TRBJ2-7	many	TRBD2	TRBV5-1	CASSLRFLAGEQYF	TGCGCCAGCAGCTTGCGGTTCCTAGCGGGGGAGCAGTACTTC
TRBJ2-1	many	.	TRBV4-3	CASSQASGSNYNEQFF	TGCGCCAGCAGCCAAGCCTCCGGGAGTAACTACAATGAGCAGTTCTTC
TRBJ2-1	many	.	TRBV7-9	CASSLWGGNEQFF	TGTGCCAGCAGCTTATGGGGAGGCAATGAGCAGTTCTTC
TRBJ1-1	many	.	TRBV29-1	CSVEDRGQGAPLPNTEAFF	TGCAGCGTTGAAGATAGGGGCCAAGGGGCGCCCTTGCCGAACACTGAAGCTTTCTTT
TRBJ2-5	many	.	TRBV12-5	CASGLVFSLVIKTQYF	TGTGCTAGTGGTTTGGTATTCAGCTTGGTGATAAAGACCCAGTACTTC
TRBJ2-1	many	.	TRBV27	CASSLSPGNEQFF	TGTGCCAGCAGTTTATCGCCCGGGAATGAGCAGTTCTTC
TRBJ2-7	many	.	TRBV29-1	CSVERDGYEQYF	TGCAGCGTTGAAAGGGATGGGTACGAGCAGTACTTC
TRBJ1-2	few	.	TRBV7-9	CASSLSPGRPYYGYTF	TGTGCCAGCAGCTTATCCCCGGGACGCCCTTACTATGGCTACACCTTC
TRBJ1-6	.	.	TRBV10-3	CAIKGRMNSPLHF	TGTGCCATCAAGGGCAGGATGAATTCACCCCTCCACTTT
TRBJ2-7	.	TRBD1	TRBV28	CASSLVPAGQGAIKEYF	TGTGCCAGCAGTTTAGTTCCCGCGGGACAGGGGGCAATTAAGGAGTACTTC
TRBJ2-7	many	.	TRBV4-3	CASSQEFSWGGSYEQYF	TGCGCCAGCAGCCAAGAATTCTCCTGGGGCGGCTCCTACGAGCAGTACTTC
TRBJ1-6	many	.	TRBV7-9	CASSLGYRKSSPLHF	TGTGCCAGCAGCTTAGGGTACAGGAAGTCTTCACCCCTCCACTTT
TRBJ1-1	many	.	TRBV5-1	CASSKGAGVLNTEAFF	TGCGCCAGCAGCAAAGGGGCAGGGGTCTTGAACACTGAAGCTTTCTTT
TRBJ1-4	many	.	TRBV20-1	CSATSGTNEKLFF	TGCAGTGCCACCTCGGGGACTAATGAAAAACTGTTTTTT
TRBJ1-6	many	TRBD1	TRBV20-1	CSARKQGPNSPLHF	TGCAGTGCTAGGAAACAGGGGCCAAATTCACCCCTCCACTTT
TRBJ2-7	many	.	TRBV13	CASSLYPSQSYEQYF	TGTGCCAGCAGCTTATATCCCAGCCAGTCCTACGAGCAGTACTTC
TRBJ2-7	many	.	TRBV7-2	CASSLTGQPVPYEQYF	TGTGCCAGCAGCTTAACCGGACAGCCCGTGCCCTACGAGCAGTACTTC
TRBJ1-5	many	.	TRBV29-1	CSVGSGQSGSNQPQHF	TGCAGCGTTGGATCGGGACAATCAGGGAGCAATCAGCCCCAGCATTTT
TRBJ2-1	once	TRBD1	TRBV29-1	CSGTGGSYNEQFF	TGCAGCGGGACAGGGGGCTCCTACAATGAGCAGTTCTTC
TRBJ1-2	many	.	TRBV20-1	CSASYGGNYGYTF	TGCAGTGCTAGCTACGGGGGAAACTATGGCTACACCTTC
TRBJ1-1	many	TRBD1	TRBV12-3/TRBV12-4	CASSPRTGGNTEAFF	TGTGCCAGCAGTCCTCGGACAGGAGGGAACACTGAAGCTTTCTTT
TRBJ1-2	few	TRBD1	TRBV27	CASSLYRGPLYGYTF	TGTGCCAGCAGTCTCTACAGGGGCCCACTGTATGGCTACACCTTC
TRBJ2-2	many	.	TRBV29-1	CSGSRTNTGELFF	TGCAGCGGTTCAAGGACGAACACCGGGGAGCTGTTTTTT
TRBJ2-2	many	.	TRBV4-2	CASSPERPANTGELFF	TGTGCCAGCAGCCCAGAGCGGCCAGCGAACACCGGGGAGCTGTTTTTT